Listed below are T cell receptor beta chains from one sample, sequenced in a study of T cell changes during pregnancy in multiple sclerosis. Sequenced by immunoSEQ multiplex PCR; TCRdb stores in-frame clones only, minus some. This table holds about 68,000 clones, 90% found once. Sequencing used peripheral blood, obtained in the third trimester of pregnancy. The receptor source for this set is a female donor with multiple sclerosis, enrolled in a pregnancy study. Both conserved end residues are part of each CDR3. D genes are given only for firm matches. Clone size appears in some rows only: once, few, many, or a class for an expanded clone.

>TRBV19|.|TRBJ2-3|TRBD2
TGTGCCAGTCGAAAGACCCTAGCGGGGGGTGCAGATACGCAGTATTTT
CASRKTLAGGADTQYF
>TRBV5-6|.|TRBJ2-1|TRBD1
TGTGCCAGCAGCTCCCCGGGACAGTGGGGTTCCTACAATGAGCAGTTCTTC
CASSSPGQWGSYNEQFF
>TRBV7-6|.|TRBJ2-1|.
TGTGCCAGCAGCTTAGGATACATCAATGAGCAGTTCTTC
CASSLGYINEQFF
>TRBV5-1|.|TRBJ1-1|.
TGCGCCAGCAGCTCCGGGACAATGAACACTGAAGCTTTCTTT
CASSSGTMNTEAFF
>TRBV19|.|TRBJ2-4|.
TGTGCCAGTAGTATCGGCTTGCGAGGGGCCAAAAACATTCAGTACTTC
CASSIGLRGAKNIQYF
>TRBV27|.|TRBJ2-1|.
TGTGCCAGCAGTTTAGACGGTCGGGTCGTACAGTTCTTC
CASSLDGRVVQFF
>TRBV21-1|.|TRBJ1-6|.
TGTGCCAGCAGTTCGACAGGGGGGCAGGTTTCACCCCTCCACTTT
CASSSTGGQVSPLHF
>TRBV30|.|TRBJ2-4|TRBD1
TGTGCCTGGAGTGTATTACAGGGGGTTCTCGGCATTCAGTACTTC
CAWSVLQGVLGIQYF
>TRBV5-4|.|TRBJ1-1|.
TGTGCCAGCAGCTTGGAGGGGTGGCGGACTGAAGCTTTCTTT
CASSLEGWRTEAFF
>TRBV7-2|.|TRBJ2-5|TRBD2
TGTGCCAGCAGCCCGGGACTAGCGGGTGGAAACGGCGAGACCCAGTACTTC
CASSPGLAGGNGETQYF
>TRBV19|few|TRBJ2-7|.
TGTGCCAGTAGCCCTACAGGTAACTACGAGCAGTACTTC
CASSPTGNYEQYF
>TRBV27|.|TRBJ1-4|.
TGTGCCAGCAGTTTATCGGCAGGGGTACCTAATGAAAAACTGTTTTTT
CASSLSAGVPNEKLFF
>TRBV7-2|.|TRBJ1-2|.
TGTGCCAGCAGCCCCGTCAGTTCGTCGGGCAGGGTCCTGAGCTACACCTTC
CASSPVSSSGRVLSYTF
>TRBV11-1|few|TRBJ1-5|.
TGTGCCAGCAGCTCCCATAGCAATCAGCCCCAGCATTTT
CASSSHSNQPQHF
>TRBV2|.|TRBJ1-5|.
TGTGCCAGCACCAGCGCGGTGGATAGCAATCAGCCCCAGCATTTT
CASTSAVDSNQPQHF
>TRBV10-1|.|TRBJ2-7|.
TGCGCCAGCAGTGAGGGAGGGACAGCCTACGAGCAGTACTTC
CASSEGGTAYEQYF
>TRBV29-1|.|TRBJ2-1|TRBD2
TGCAGCACCAGGGAGGGCAACAATGAGCAGTTCTTC
CSTREGNNEQFF
>TRBV7-2|.|TRBJ1-5|.
TGTGCCAGCAGCTTAGTTCCGGGTTCTAGCAATCAGCCCCAGCATTTT
CASSLVPGSSNQPQHF
>TRBV7-4|.|TRBJ1-4|TRBD1
TGTGCCAGCAGCCCAAGGGGGCCCCGAGAAAAACTGTTTTTT
CASSPRGPREKLFF
>TRBV9|.|TRBJ2-3|.
TGTGCCAGCAGCCTTCAGGGGTTCGCAGATACGCAGTATTTT
CASSLQGFADTQYF
>TRBV6-5|.|TRBJ2-7|TRBD2
TGTGCCAGCAGTTACTCGACTAGCGGGAGGAACGAGCAGTACTTC
CASSYSTSGRNEQYF
>TRBV7-9|.|TRBJ2-7|.
TGTGCCAGCAGCCGATCGCCGGGACTTTACGAGCAGTACTTC
CASSRSPGLYEQYF
>TRBV6-5|.|TRBJ1-5|.
TGTGCCAGCAGTTACTCGGCTAATCAGCCCCAGCATTTT
CASSYSANQPQHF
>TRBV7-3|.|TRBJ2-3|TRBD1
TGTGCCAGCAGCCGCGGGACAGGGGTCCTCGGCACAGATACGCAGTATTTT
CASSRGTGVLGTDTQYF
>TRBV6-5|.|TRBJ1-2|.
TGTGCCAGCAGTACACAGTTTTTGGACTATGGCTACACCTTC
CASSTQFLDYGYTF
>TRBV20-1|once|TRBJ1-1|.
TGCAGTGCTGCGCAGGGGACTGAAGCTTTCTTT
CSAAQGTEAFF
>TRBV19|.|TRBJ1-5|.
TGTGCCAGTACTTGGAGAGGGCACCAGCCCCAGCATTTT
CASTWRGHQPQHF
>TRBV18|.|TRBJ2-7|.
TGTGCCAGCTCACCACCAGGGGCAGAACCCTACGAGCAGTACTTC
CASSPPGAEPYEQYF
>TRBV30|.|TRBJ1-6|TRBD1
TGTGCCTGGAGCCCTTGGACAGGGTATAATTCACCCCTCCACTTT
CAWSPWTGYNSPLHF
>TRBV19|.|TRBJ2-1|TRBD2
TGTGCCAGTACCCCCGGGTCGGGGGGAATAAGAGAGCAGTTCTTC
CASTPGSGGIREQFF
>TRBV2|once|TRBJ2-5|.
TGTGCCAGCAGTGAAAGCCCCGGGGAGACCCAGTACTTC
CASSESPGETQYF
>TRBV21-1|.|TRBJ2-5|.
TGTGCCAGCAGCAAGTTAGCGGGGGGAGGGGAGACCCAGTACTTC
CASSKLAGGGETQYF
>TRBV7-9|.|TRBJ2-3|TRBD1
TGTGCCAGCGCAGGGGGTGCAGATACGCAGTATTTT
CASAGGADTQYF
>TRBV6-1|.|TRBJ1-2|.
TGTGCCAGCAGTGAAGCGTATAGACAGAACTATGGCTACACCTTC
CASSEAYRQNYGYTF
>TRBV27|.|TRBJ2-7|TRBD2
TGTGCCAGCAGTTTTCCCGGGAGGGAGCAGTACTTC
CASSFPGREQYF
>TRBV30|.|TRBJ1-2|TRBD1
TGTGCCTGGTCCAGGGACAGGGGTAACTATGGCTACACCTTC
CAWSRDRGNYGYTF
>TRBV7-9|.|TRBJ2-3|TRBD1
TGTGCCAGCAGCTTAGGGCGGACAGGGACAGATACGCAGTATTTT
CASSLGRTGTDTQYF
>TRBV27|.|TRBJ1-5|TRBD1
TGTGCCAGCAGTTCGGACAGGGGAAGGGGGAGCAATCAGCCCCAGCATTTT
CASSSDRGRGSNQPQHF
>TRBV7-8|once|TRBJ2-1|TRBD2
TGTGCCAGCAGCTTCGGGCTTATAGCGGGGTTGGGGAATGAGCAGTTCTTC
CASSFGLIAGLGNEQFF
>TRBV7-9|.|TRBJ2-7|.
TGTGCCAGCAGCTCAAAAGGGGTCGATCAGTACGAGCAGTACTTC
CASSSKGVDQYEQYF
>TRBV6-1|.|TRBJ2-1|.
TGTGCCAGCAGTGACTGGCAGGGCCAGATACAGTTCTTC
CASSDWQGQIQFF